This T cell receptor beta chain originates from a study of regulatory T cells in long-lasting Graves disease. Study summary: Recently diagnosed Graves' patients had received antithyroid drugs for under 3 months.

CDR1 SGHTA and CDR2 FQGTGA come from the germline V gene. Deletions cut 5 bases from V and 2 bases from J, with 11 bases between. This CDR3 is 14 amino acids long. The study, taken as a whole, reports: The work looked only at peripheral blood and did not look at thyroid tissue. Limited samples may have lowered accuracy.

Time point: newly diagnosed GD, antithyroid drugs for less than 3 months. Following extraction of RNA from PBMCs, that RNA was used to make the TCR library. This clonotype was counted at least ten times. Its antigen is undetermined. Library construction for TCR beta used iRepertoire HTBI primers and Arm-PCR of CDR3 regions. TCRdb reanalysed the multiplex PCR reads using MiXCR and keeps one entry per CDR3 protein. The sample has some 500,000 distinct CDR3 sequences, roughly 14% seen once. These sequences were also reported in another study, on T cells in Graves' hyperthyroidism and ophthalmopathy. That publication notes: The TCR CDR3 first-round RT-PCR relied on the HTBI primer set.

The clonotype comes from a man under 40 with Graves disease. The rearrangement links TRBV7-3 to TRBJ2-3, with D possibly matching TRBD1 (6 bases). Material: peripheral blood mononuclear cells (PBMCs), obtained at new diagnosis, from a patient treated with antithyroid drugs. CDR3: CASSQGLSTDTQYF. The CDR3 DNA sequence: TGTGCCAGCAGCCAGGGGCTTTCCACAGATACGCAGTATTTT.